The next 10 T cell receptor beta chains were all read from a single sample in a study of lymphopenia after photon versus proton radiotherapy. Method: immunoSEQ multiplex PCR; TCRdb's copy keeps in-frame clones and lacks some. The data show 35,000 to 45,000 clones, roughly four fifths seen once. The specimen was peripheral blood, collected from a patient treated with proton-based radiotherapy. The source is a woman in her 70s with pancreatic cancer.

The J gene is TRBJ2-7, the V gene TRBV5-1; D is perhaps TRBD1 (6 bases). From germline, CDR1 is SGHRS and CDR2 YFSETQ. V lost 4 bases to trimming and J lost 5 bases, with 19 bases between them. The CDR3 totals 15 residues. The DNA of the CDR3 is TGCGCCAGCAGCCTACCCACCCAGGGGTGGAACGAGCAGTACTTC. Amino acids: CASSLPTQGWNEQYF.

The CDR3 loop is CASSQAPAGSYEQYF. The CDR3 nucleotides are TGTGCCAGCAGCCAAGCCCCAGCGGGAAGCTACGAGCAGTACTTC. The chain has TRBV4-2 and TRBJ2-7, with 7 bases that match TRBD2. Germline CDR1 LGHNA, CDR2 YNFKEQ. This CDR3 has 15 amino acids. The J segment lost 3 bases and the V segment lost 1 base, leaving 6 bases of the junction unmatched.

The V call is TRBV18, the J call TRBJ1-1; 8 bases line up with TRBD1. CDR1 is KGHSH, CDR2 LQKENI, per germline. The V segment lost 5 bases and the J segment 4 bases; nucleotides outside the gene matches: 6. This CDR3 comprises 14 residues. The DNA for the CDR3 is TGTGCCAGCTCAACGCAGGGGGCTGGCACTGAAGCTTTCTTT. Residues: CASSTQGAGTEAFF. Using reference TRBV18 and TRBJ1-1 for the parts outside the CDR3, the full variable domain is NAGVMQNPRHLVRRRGQEARLRCSPMKGHSHVYWYRQLPEEGLKFMVYLQKENIIDESGMPKERFSAEFPKEGPSILRIQQVVRGDSAAYFCASSTQGAGTEAFFGQGTRLTVV.

V usage is TRBV6-5 and J usage is TRBJ1-3, with a weak D call TRBD1 (6 bases). The ends were cut back, 4 bases at V and 0 bases at J, with 13 bases in the middle. Germline V CDR1 and CDR2: MNHEY, SVGAGI. CDR3 length equals 16 residues. CDR3 in DNA: TGTGCCAGCAGTTGGGGGGCACTAAACTCTGGAAACACCATATATTTT. Protein: CASSWGALNSGNTIYF.

CDR3 sequence: CASSQGSMGPIYNEQFF. The CDR3 DNA is TGCGCCAGCAGCCAAGGGTCAATGGGACCTATTTACAATGAGCAGTTCTTC. This chain uses TRBV4-3 with TRBJ2-1; D may correspond to TRBD1 or TRBD2 (5 bases each). Trimming took 1 base from V and 4 from J, leaving 17 bases between them. This CDR3 has 17 amino acids. CDR1 is LGHNA, CDR2 YSLEER, per germline.

Only a few counts were recorded for this clone. The V gene is TRBV18, the J gene TRBJ2-7; D remains unclear. CDR1 and CDR2 from the germline V gene are KGHSH and LQKENI. The CDR3 consists of 16 residues. Trimming left V 1 base short and J 3 bases short, with 16 bases between. The CDR3 nucleotides are TGTGCCAGCTCACCACAAAGGGCCGAACGGAGCTACGAGCAGTACTTC. This encodes CASSPQRAERSYEQYF. Together with reference TRBV18 and TRBJ2-7, the CDR3 gives the full variable domain: NAGVMQNPRHLVRRRGQEARLRCSPMKGHSHVYWYRQLPEEGLKFMVYLQKENIIDESGMPKERFSAEFPKEGPSILRIQQVVRGDSAAYFCASSPQRAERSYEQYFGPGTRLTVT.

The rearrangement joins TRBV19 to TRBJ2-5; 8 bases are shared with TRBD2. CDR3 length: 12 residues. V gave up 2 bases and J gave up 9 bases; unmatched junction bases: 2. Germline V gives CDR1 LNHDA, CDR2 SQIVND (reference sequence). For the CDR3, the DNA is TGTGCCAGTAGTATAACTAGCGGACCCCAGTACTTC. Amino acids: CASSITSGPQYF. Variable domain in full (rest from reference TRBV19 and TRBJ2-5): DGGITQSPKYLFRKEGQNVTLSCEQNLNHDAMYWYRQDPGQGLRLIYYSQIVNDFQKGDIAEGYSVSREKKESFPLTVTSAQKNPTAFYLCASSITSGPQYFGPGTRLLVL.

This chain links TRBV6-5 with TRBJ1-3; TRBD1 might be the D (5 bases). The V gene lost 6 bases and the J gene lost 0 bases, with 9 bases spanning the gap. Looked up from germline, CDR1 is MNHEY and CDR2 is SVGAGI. The CDR3 sequence is 14 residues long. This chain's CDR3 is CASSGTRSGNTIYF. The CDR3 nucleotides read TGTGCCAGCAGCGGGACCCGCTCTGGAAACACCATATATTTT.

The chain links TRBV5-4 to TRBJ2-7; 7 bases line up with TRBD1. CDR1 and CDR2 (germline): SGHNT, YYREEE (reference sequence). This CDR3 has 14 residues. J gave up 3 bases and V 4 bases, and 7 bases lay outside the gene matches. The chain's CDR3 is CASSVDRAVYEQYF. CDR3 DNA sequence: TGTGCCAGCAGCGTTGACAGGGCTGTCTACGAGCAGTACTTC.

The genes are TRBV6-6 and TRBJ1-1; D uncertain. The CDR3 extends over 15 amino acids. Germline lookup yields CDR1 MNHNY and CDR2 SVGAGI (reference sequence). The V and J ends lost 0 bases and 3 bases respectively, with 11 bases between them. The CDR3 nucleotides are TGTGCCAGCAGTTACTCCCTGGGGAGGGACACTGAAGCTTTCTTT. Its translation: CASSYSLGRDTEAFF.